Below are 20 T cell receptor beta chains sequenced from a single sample in a study of cytomegalovirus exposure and HLA in healthy donors. PCR was performed using 60 Vbeta and 13 Jbeta primers. Clones were sequenced by immunoSEQ multiplex PCR, and TCRdb holds only the in-frame ones, with some missing. The sample yields some 200,000 clones, roughly four fifths seen once. Sequencing used PBMCs. These TCRs come from a boy between 2 and 10 years old in good health and CMV-seronegative.

V gene TRBV29-1 combines with J gene TRBJ2-5; 13 nucleotides agree with TRBD2. The CDR3 contains 13 residues. J lost 3 bases, V lost 6 bases, and 1 base had no gene match. Germline V gives CDR1 SQVTM, CDR2 ANQGSEA. CDR3 protein: CSVGTSGEETQYF. In DNA form, the CDR3 reads TGCAGCGTAGGGACTAGCGGGGAAGAGACCCAGTACTTC.

The chain links TRBV5-1 to TRBJ2-3; 9 bases map to TRBD1. After removal of 2 bases from V and 2 bases from J, the junction contained 6 bases not matched to a gene. The CDR3 extends over 16 amino acids. Per germline, CDR1 SGHRS and CDR2 YFSETQ. CDR3 amino acids: CASSFTGGMVTDTQYF. In nucleotides, the CDR3 is TGCGCCAGCAGCTTTACAGGGGGCATGGTCACAGATACGCAGTATTTT. Combining the CDR3 with reference TRBV5-1 and TRBJ2-3 gives the whole variable domain KAGVTQTPRYLIKTRGQQVTLSCSPISGHRSVSWYQQTPGQGLQFLFEYFSETQRNKGNFPGRFSGRQFSNSRSEMNVSTLELGDSALYLCASSFTGGMVTDTQYFGPGTRLTVL.

The chain has TRBV2 and TRBJ1-6, with a possible D match to TRBD1 (5 bases). This CDR3 spans 13 amino acids. Germline V CDR1 and CDR2: SNHLY, FYNNEI. Trimming removed 6 bases from V and 7 bases from J, with 10 bases in between. This CDR3 is CASSFGGNSPLHF. Here the CDR3 DNA reads TGTGCCAGCAGCTTCGGGGGGAATTCACCCCTCCACTTT.

The chain carries TRBV4-1 and TRBJ2-7; possible D gene TRBD2, 7 bases. V was shortened by 4 bases and J by 2 bases, with 15 bases between the two germline ends. The germline CDR1 and CDR2 sequences are MGHRA and YSYEKL. This CDR3 region has 15 residues. The CDR3 reads CASSLSVGGAYEQYF. The CDR3 bases are TGCGCCAGCAGCCTTTCCGTAGGGGGGGCCTACGAGCAGTACTTC.

This chain uses TRBV19 with TRBJ1-2; D is unclear. This CDR3 has 12 residues. Trimming took off 3 bases at V and 7 bases at J, with 9 bases between the two ends. The germline CDR1 and CDR2 sequences are LNHDA and SQIVND (reference sequence). The DNA of the CDR3 is TGTGCCAGTAGTATTGCGGGGTCTGGCTACACCTTC. It is translated as CASSIAGSGYTF.

The chain uses TRBV5-1 and TRBJ2-7; D is perhaps TRBD2 (6 bases). V gave up 3 bases and J gave up 5 bases, with 15 bases separating them. Germline lookup yields CDR1 SGHRS and CDR2 YFSETQ. CDR3 length equals 14 residues. This CDR3 is CASSWGDQQDEQYF. CDR3 DNA: TGCGCCAGCAGCTGGGGGGACCAGCAAGACGAGCAGTACTTC.

V and J are TRBV5-4 and TRBJ1-2; D is undetermined. This CDR3 comprises 13 residues. Germline V gene data show CDR1 as SGHNT and CDR2 as YYREEE (reference sequence). Between the trimmed V and J ends, which lost 3 bases and 6 bases, there was a span of 12 bases. CDR3 residues: CASSSEIGDGYTF. CDR3 sequence (DNA): TGTGCCAGCAGCTCCGAGATCGGGGATGGCTACACCTTC.

This rearrangement joins TRBV6-6 to TRBJ2-5; 9 nucleotides agree with TRBD2. Germline lookup yields CDR1 MNHNY and CDR2 SVGAGI (reference sequence). CDR3 size: 15 residues. Losses at the gene ends were 0 bases for V and 4 bases for J; bases not matched to a gene: 3. Here the CDR3 DNA reads TGTGCCAGCAGTTACTCACGGACTAGCGTAGAGACCCAGTACTTC. Its translation: CASSYSRTSVETQYF.

This clone was detected once. The chain combines TRBV13 with TRBJ2-3, with TRBD2 matching over 12 bases. The trim removed 4 bases at V and 4 bases at J, leaving 6 bases unmatched. Per the germline V gene, CDR1 is PRHDT and CDR2 is FYEKMQ (reference sequence). The CDR3 length is 16 residues. CDR3: CASSSSSGGVSDTQYF. The CDR3 nucleotides read TGTGCCAGCAGCTCATCTAGCGGGGGGGTGTCAGATACGCAGTATTTT. Full variable domain (remainder filled in from reference TRBV13 and TRBJ2-3): AAGVIQSPRHLIKEKRETATLKCYPIPRHDTVYWYQQGPGQDPQFLISFYEKMQSDKGSIPDRFSAQQFSDYHSELNMSSLELGDSALYFCASSSSSGGVSDTQYFGPGTRLTVL.

In its sample, this clone was seen once. This CDR3 reads CASSSARGGELFF. The CDR3 DNA reads TGTGCCAGCAGTTCGGCAAGGGGCGGGGAGCTGTTTTTT. V is TRBV27 and J is TRBJ2-2, with D possibly TRBD1 on 5 matching bases. CDR1 and CDR2 from the germline V gene are MNHEY and SMNVEV (reference sequence). CDR3 size: 13 residues. V lost 4 bases and J lost 7, with 10 bases in between.

The CDR3 nucleotides are TGTGCCAGCAGCGTAGCTTTGGCCGCGGGTTCACCCCTCCACTTT. This translates into CASSVALAAGSPLHF. The gene calls are TRBV9 and TRBJ1-6; D remains ambiguous. CDR1 SGDLS and CDR2 YYNGEE come from the germline V gene. V dropped 0 bases and J dropped 9 bases, with 13 bases sitting between them. The CDR3 spans 15 residues.

The chain recombines TRBV27 with TRBJ2-3; possible D gene TRBD2, 6 bases. Trimming removed 0 bases at V and 4 bases at J, with 8 bases between. Germline V gene lookup returns CDR1 MNHEY and CDR2 SMNVEV (reference sequence). The length of the CDR3 is 14 residues. The CDR3 reads CASSLSRGSDTQYF. Here the CDR3 DNA reads TGTGCCAGCAGTTTATCTCGGGGGTCAGATACGCAGTATTTT.

This chain uses TRBV5-1 with TRBJ1-6, with 8 bases fitting TRBD1. The CDR3 is 14 residues long. The germline gives CDR1 SGHRS, CDR2 YFSETQ. The J segment lost 10 bases and the V segment lost 2 bases, leaving 5 bases of the junction unmatched. For the CDR3, the DNA is TGCGCCAGCAGCTTTACAGGGGGTAGGTCACCCCTCCACTTT. Translating gives CASSFTGGRSPLHF.

The rearrangement links TRBV15 to TRBJ2-7, with D tentatively TRBD1 (6 bases). The CDR3 has 16 amino acids. The germline V gene has CDR1 LNHNV and CDR2 YYDKDF (reference sequence). V was trimmed by 3 bases and J by 2 bases, leaving 17 bases between them. In DNA, the CDR3 is TGTGCCACCAGCAGGGGTCGGTCTTCAGGGGCCTACGAGCAGTACTTC. It translates to CATSRGRSSGAYEQYF.

This chain connects TRBV27 to TRBJ2-4; D is possibly TRBD2 (5 bases). The CDR3 sequence is 15 residues long. Trimming removed 6 bases from V and 3 bases from J, with 15 bases in between. Germline CDR1 MNHEY, CDR2 SMNVEV (reference sequence). CDR3 DNA: TGTGCCAGCAGCCCGATCGGGCGGGTCAAAAACATTCAGTACTTC. The encoded protein is CASSPIGRVKNIQYF.

The chain employs TRBV7-3 and TRBJ2-5; no clear D. The CDR3 sequence is 12 residues long. The germline gives CDR1 SGHTA, CDR2 FQGTGA. Trimming took off 2 bases at V and 4 bases at J, with 5 bases between the two ends. CDR3 amino acids: CASSLVRETQYF. CDR3 coding DNA: TGTGCCAGCAGCTTAGTGCGAGAGACCCAGTACTTC.

CDR3 residues: CASGLVPVGGQGYNEQFF. CDR3 sequence (DNA): TGTGCTAGTGGTTTGGTACCGGTTGGAGGACAGGGGTACAATGAGCAGTTCTTC. The chain recombines TRBV12-5 with TRBJ2-1; 9 bases match TRBD1. The germline V gene encodes CDR1 LGHNT and CDR2 FRNRAP. This CDR3 contains 18 residues. With V trimmed by 0 bases and J by 4 bases, 10 bases remained unmatched.

The gene calls are TRBV7-8 and TRBJ2-3; tentative D call: TRBD2 (5 bases). The CDR3 is made up of 14 amino acids. The V gene's germline CDR1 is SGHVS and CDR2 FQNEAQ. Trimming took off 1 base at V and 4 bases at J, with 9 bases between the two ends. CDR3 region: CASSLEAGADTQYF. CDR3 sequence (DNA): TGTGCCAGCAGCTTAGAGGCCGGGGCAGATACGCAGTATTTT.

V usage is TRBV7-9 and J usage is TRBJ1-2; weak D call: TRBD1 (6 bases). This CDR3 comprises 13 residues. Trimming took off 4 bases at V and 8 bases at J, with 14 bases between the two ends. Germline assignment: CDR1 SEHNR and CDR2 FQNEAQ (reference sequence). CDR3 sequence (DNA): TGTGCCAGCAGCTCCTCAGGGGTCGGAGGCTACACCTTC. Encoded protein: CASSSSGVGGYTF.

Comments on this clone: A read error may produce the germline difference seen at one junction end. The V call is TRBV5-1, the J call TRBJ1-2; 8 bases align to TRBD1. The length of the CDR3 is 15 residues. Germline V gene sequence: CDR1 SGHRS, CDR2 YFSETQ. CDR3 nucleotide sequence: TGCGTCAGCAGCCAGGGGGCGCGTCCCGCCGGTGGCTACACCTTC. As protein: CVSSQGARPAGGYTF.